The clone carrying this T cell receptor beta chain was picked up a small number of times. Antigen unknown. The PCR had 60 Vbeta and 13 Jbeta primers. TCRdb's copy holds only in-frame clones and misses some; the assay was immunoSEQ multiplex PCR. The profile shows over 45,000 clones, 83% of them singletons. CDR3 length: 14 residues. With 4 bases removed from V and 2 bases from J, the gap between germline ends came to 10 bases. Germline loops: CDR1 MNHEY, CDR2 SVGAGI. This sample was included in a study of cytomegalovirus exposure and HLA in healthy donors. About the research overall: Around 79 million unique TCRs, all from HLA-typed donors, were included in an early release of the data.

Study-level points and caveats: In a later analysis, at a false discovery rate of 0.05, roughly 16,000 TCR beta sequences matched HLA alleles. It was reported in a later analysis that an Asian-associated ancestry cluster showed fewer N-insertions than the 666-donor mean.

The chain joins TRBV6-5 to TRBJ2-3, with D tentatively TRBD1 (5 bases). The receptor was isolated from a man aged 25-40 years in good health and CMV-seronegative. The sample taken for sequencing was PBMCs. CDR3 sequence (DNA): TGTGCCAGCAGTTCCCCAGGGATCACAGATACGCAGTATTTT. Amino acid sequence: CASSSPGITDTQYF.